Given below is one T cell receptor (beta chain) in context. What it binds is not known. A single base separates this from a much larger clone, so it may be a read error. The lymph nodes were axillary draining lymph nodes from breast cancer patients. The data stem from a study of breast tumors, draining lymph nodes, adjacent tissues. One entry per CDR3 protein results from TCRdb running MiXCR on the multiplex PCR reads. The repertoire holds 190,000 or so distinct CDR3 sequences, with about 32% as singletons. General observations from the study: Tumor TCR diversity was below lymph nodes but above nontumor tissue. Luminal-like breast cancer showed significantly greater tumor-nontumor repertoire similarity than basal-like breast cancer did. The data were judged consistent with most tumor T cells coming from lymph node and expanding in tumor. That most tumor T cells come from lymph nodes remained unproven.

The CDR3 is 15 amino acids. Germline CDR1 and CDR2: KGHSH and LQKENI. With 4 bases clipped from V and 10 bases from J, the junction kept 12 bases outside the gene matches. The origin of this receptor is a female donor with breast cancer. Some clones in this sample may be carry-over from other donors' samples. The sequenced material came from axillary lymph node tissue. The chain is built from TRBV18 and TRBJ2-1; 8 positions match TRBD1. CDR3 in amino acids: CASSQAGTGVPEQFF. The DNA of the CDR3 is TGTGCCAGCTCACAAGCAGGGACAGGTGTCCCCGAGCAGTTCTTC.